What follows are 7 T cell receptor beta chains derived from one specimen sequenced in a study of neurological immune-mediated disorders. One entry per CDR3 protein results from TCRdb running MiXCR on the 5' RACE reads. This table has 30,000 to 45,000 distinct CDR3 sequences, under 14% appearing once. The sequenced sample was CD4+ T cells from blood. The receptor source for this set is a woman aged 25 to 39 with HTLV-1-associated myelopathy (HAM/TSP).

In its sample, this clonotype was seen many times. CDR3 nucleotides: TGCAGTGCTAGAGGGGGACAGGGGGGAAACAATGAGCAGTTCTTC. Protein: CSARGGQGGNNEQFF. The chain carries TRBV20-1 and TRBJ2-1; 11 positions match TRBD1. CDR3 length equals 15 residues. Trimming at V came to 1 base and at J to 5 bases, leaving 4 bases not matched to a gene. Per germline, CDR1 DFQATT and CDR2 SNEGSKA (reference sequence).

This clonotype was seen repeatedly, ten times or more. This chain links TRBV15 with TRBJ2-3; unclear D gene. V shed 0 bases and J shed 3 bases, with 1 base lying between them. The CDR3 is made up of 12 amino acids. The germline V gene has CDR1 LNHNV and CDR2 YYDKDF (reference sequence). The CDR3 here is CATSRDTDTQYF. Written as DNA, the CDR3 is TGTGCCACCAGCAGAGATACAGATACGCAGTATTTT.

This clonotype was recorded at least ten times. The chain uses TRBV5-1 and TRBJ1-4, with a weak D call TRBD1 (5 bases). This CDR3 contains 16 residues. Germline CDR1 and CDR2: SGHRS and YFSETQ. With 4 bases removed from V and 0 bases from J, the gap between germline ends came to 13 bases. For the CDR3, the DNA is TGCGCCAGCAGCACCTCGACAGCCCCAACTAATGAAAAACTGTTTTTT. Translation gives CASSTSTAPTNEKLFF.

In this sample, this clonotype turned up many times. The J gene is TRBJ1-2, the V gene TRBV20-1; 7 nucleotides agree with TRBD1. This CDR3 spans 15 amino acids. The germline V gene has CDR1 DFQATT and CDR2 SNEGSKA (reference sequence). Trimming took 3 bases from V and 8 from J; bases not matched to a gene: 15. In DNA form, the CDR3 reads TGCAGTGCTAGTCCGAAGAGGGGGCGGGGAGGAGGCTACACCTTC. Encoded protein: CSASPKRGRGGGYTF.

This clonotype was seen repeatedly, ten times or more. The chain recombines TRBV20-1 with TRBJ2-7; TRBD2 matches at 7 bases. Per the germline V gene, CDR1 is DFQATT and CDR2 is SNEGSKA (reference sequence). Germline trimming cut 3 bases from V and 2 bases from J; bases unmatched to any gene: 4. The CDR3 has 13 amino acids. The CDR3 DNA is TGCAGTGCTAGGAAGCGGGGAACCTACGAGCAGTACTTC. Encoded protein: CSARKRGTYEQYF.

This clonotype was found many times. In nucleotides, the CDR3 is TGCAGCGCGCAGCACAGGGGTAACACTGAAGCTTTCTTT. Its translation is CSAQHRGNTEAFF. The chain uses TRBV29-1 and TRBJ1-1, with 7 bases fitting TRBD1. The CDR3 covers 13 residues. The J segment lost 2 bases and the V segment lost 7 bases, leaving 7 bases of the junction unmatched. Germline lookup yields CDR1 SQVTM and CDR2 ANQGSEA. The whole variable domain, remainder taken from reference TRBV29-1 and TRBJ1-1, is SAVISQKPSRDICQRGTSLTIQCQVDSQVTMMFWYRQQPGQSLTLIATANQGSEATYESGFVIDKFPISRPNLTFSTLTVSNMSPEDSSIYLCSAQHRGNTEAFFGQGTRLTVV.

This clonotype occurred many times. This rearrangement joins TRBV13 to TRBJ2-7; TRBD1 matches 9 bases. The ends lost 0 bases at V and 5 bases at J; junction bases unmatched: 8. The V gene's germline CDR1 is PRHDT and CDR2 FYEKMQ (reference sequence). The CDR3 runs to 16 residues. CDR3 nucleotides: TGTGCCAGCAGCTTAGGGCCTCCAGACAGGGGGGACGAGCAGTACTTC. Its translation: CASSLGPPDRGDEQYF.